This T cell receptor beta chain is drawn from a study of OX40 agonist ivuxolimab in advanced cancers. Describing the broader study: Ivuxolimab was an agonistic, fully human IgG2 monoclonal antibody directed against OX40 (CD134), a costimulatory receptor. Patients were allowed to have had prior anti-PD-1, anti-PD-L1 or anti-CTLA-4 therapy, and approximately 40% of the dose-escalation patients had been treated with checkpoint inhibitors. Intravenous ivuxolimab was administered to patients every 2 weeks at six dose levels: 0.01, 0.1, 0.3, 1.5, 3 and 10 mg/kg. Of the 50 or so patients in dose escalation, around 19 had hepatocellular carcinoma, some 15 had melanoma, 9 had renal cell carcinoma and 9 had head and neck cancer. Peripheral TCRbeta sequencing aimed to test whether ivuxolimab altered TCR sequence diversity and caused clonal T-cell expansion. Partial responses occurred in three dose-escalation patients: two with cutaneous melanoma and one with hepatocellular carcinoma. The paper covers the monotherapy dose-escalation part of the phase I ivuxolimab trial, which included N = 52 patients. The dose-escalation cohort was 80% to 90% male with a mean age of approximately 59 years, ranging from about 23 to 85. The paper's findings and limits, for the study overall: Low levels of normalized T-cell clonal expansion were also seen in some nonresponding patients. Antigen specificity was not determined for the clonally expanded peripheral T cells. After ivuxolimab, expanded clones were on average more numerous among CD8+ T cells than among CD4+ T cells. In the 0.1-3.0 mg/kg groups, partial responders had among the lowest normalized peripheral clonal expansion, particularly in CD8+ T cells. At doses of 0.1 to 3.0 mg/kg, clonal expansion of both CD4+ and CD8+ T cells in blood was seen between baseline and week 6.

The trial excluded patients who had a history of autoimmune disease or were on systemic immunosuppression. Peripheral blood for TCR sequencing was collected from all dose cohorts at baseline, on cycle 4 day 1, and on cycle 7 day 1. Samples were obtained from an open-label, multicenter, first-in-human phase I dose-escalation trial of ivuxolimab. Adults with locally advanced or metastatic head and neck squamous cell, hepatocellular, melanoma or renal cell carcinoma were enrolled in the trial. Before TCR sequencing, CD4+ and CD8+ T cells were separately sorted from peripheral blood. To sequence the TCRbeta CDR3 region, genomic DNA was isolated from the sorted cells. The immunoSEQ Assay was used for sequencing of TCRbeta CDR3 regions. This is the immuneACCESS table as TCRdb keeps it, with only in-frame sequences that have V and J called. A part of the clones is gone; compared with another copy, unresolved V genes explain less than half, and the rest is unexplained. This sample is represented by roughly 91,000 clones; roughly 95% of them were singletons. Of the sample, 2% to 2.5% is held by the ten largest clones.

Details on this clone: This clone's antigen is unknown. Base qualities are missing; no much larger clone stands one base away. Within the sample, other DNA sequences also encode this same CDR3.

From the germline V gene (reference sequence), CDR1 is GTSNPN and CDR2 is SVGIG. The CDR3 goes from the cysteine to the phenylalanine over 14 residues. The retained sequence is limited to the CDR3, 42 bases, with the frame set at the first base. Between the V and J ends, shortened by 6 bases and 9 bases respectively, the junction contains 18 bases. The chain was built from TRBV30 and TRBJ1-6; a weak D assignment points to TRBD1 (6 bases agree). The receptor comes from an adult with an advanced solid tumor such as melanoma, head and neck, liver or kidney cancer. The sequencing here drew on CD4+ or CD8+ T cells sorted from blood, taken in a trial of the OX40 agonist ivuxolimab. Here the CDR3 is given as CACETGTGSSPLHF. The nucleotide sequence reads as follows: TGTGCCTGCGAAACCGGAACAGGGTCTTCACCCCTCCACTTT.